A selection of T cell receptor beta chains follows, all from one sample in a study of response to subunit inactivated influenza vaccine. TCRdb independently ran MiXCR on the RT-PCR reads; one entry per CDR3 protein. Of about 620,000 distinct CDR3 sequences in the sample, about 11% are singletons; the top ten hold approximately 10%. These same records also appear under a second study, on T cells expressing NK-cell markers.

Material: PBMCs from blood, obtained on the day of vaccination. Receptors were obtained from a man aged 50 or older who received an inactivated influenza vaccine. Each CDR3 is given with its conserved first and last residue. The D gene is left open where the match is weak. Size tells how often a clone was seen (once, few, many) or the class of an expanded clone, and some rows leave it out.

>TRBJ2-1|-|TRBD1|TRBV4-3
TGCGCCAGCAGCCCCAGGGGGTTGGCAGGGAGCTCCTACAATGAGCAGTTCTTC
CASSPRGLAGSSYNEQFF
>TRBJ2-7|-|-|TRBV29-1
TGCAGCGCTACCGCTACTGCAACCTACGAGCAGTACTTC
CSATATATYEQYF
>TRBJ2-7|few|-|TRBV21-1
TGTGCCAGCAGCATGACTAGCGGGAGCTACGAGCAGTACTTC
CASSMTSGSYEQYF
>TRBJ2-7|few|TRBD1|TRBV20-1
TGCAGTGCTAGGGGAACCGGGACAGGCTACGAGCAGTACTTC
CSARGTGTGYEQYF
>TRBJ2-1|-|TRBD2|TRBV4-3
TGCGCCAGCAGCCAAGATGGAAGGACTAGCGCCTCCTACAATGAGCAGTTCTTC
CASSQDGRTSASYNEQFF
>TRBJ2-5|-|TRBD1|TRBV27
TGTGCCAGCAGTCCCAAGACAGGGGCAGAGACCCAGTACTTC
CASSPKTGAETQYF
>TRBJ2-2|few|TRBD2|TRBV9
TGTGCCAGCAGCGTAGCCTCTAGCGGGAGGGCCGGGGAGCTGTTTTTT
CASSVASSGRAGELFF
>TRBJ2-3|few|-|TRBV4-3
TGCGCCAGCAGCCAAAGTTTTTTTCCAGGGAGGAATACGCAGTATTTT
CASSQSFFPGRNTQYF
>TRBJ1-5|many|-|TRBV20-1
TGCAGTGCAAAGTTCGGTAATAGCAATCAGCCCCAGCATTTT
CSAKFGNSNQPQHF
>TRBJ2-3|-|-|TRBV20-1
TGCATGATGAAATTGAGGGCAGATACGCAGTATTTT
CMMKLRADTQYF
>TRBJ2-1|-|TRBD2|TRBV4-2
TGTGCCAGCAGCCAACTGTTACTAGCGGGAGAATACAATGAGCAGTTCTTC
CASSQLLLAGEYNEQFF
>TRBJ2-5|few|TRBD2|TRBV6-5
TGTGCCAGCAGTTACTCCGCGGGGGACCAAGAGACCCAGTACTTC
CASSYSAGDQETQYF
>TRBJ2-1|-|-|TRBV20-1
TGCAGTGCTATTATGGGAGCCGCTGAGCAGTTCTTC
CSAIMGAAEQFF
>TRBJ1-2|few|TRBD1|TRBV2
TGTGCCAGCAGTGAACCAGGGGGTGTCAACTATGGCTACACCTTC
CASSEPGGVNYGYTF
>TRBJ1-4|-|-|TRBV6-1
TGTGCCAGCAGTGAGGGGTTGGAAAAACTGTTTTTT
CASSEGLEKLFF